This TCR beta chain was sequenced during a study of blood T cell repertoires in COVID-19. The table came from immunoSEQ multiplex PCR; TCRdb's copy has only in-frame clones and leaves some out. The sample has about 310,000 clones, roughly 89% seen once. Trimming stripped 8 bases from V and 5 bases from J, with 22 bases between. The germline CDR1 and CDR2 sequences are MGHRA and YSYEKL. The CDR3 sequence is 15 residues long. The rearrangement uses TRBV4-1 and TRBJ2-7, with a possible D match to TRBD1 (5 bases). Sequencing used PBMCs or T cells enriched from blood (not recorded which). The sequence derives from a woman in her twenties or thirties who had recovered from COVID-19. The CDR3 reads CASRDVGADVHEQYF. CDR3 in DNA: TGCGCCAGCCGCGATGTAGGGGCTGATGTCCACGAGCAGTACTTC.